This record covers a single T cell receptor beta chain. In the original workflow: Estimated nucleated cell counts came from reference gene primer amplification. The protocol was immunoSEQ multiplex PCR, while the TCRdb copy is restricted to in-frame clones and leaves out a portion. V and J calls and clone size are copied from that table; D and trimming were computed from the DNA. The sample has 120,000 or so clones; about four fifths are singletons. This entry belongs to a study of blood T cell repertoires in COVID-19. Study-level information: COVID-19 samples, acute and convalescent, were from the United States, Italy and Spain. Nucleic acid was either cDNA or gDNA, and it came from T cells, B-cell-depleted T cells, or PBMCs.

This CDR3 spans 13 amino acids. V was trimmed by 1 base and J by 7 bases, leaving 10 bases between them. Germline V gene lookup returns CDR1 LNHDA and CDR2 SQIVND (reference sequence). Specimen: peripheral blood. The chain combines TRBV19 with TRBJ1-1, with D unresolved. The source is a woman in her 50s with acute or convalescent COVID-19. DNA of the CDR3: TGTGCCAGTAGTATAGGAACGGGTTTTGAAGCTTTCTTT. This gives the protein CASSIGTGFEAFF.